This is a list of T cell receptor beta chains from one sample in a study of regulatory dendritic cells for organ transplantation. Clones were sequenced by immunoSEQ multiplex PCR, and TCRdb holds only the in-frame ones, with some missing. The data show about 28,000 clones, around 80% seen once. The sequencing input was naive CD4+ T cells from blood. The receptors derive from a human donor in good health. CDR3s include the opening cysteine and the closing phenylalanine or tryptophan. A D gene is named only where the DNA matches it firmly. Clone size is not always given. Where it is, it says once, few, many or a class for expanded clones.

D | J | V | size | CDR3 | DNA
. | TRBJ1-1 | TRBV5-4 | . | CASSLTGNTEAFF | TGTGCCAGCAGCTTGACGGGGAACACTGAAGCTTTCTTT
. | TRBJ2-7 | TRBV6-6 | . | CASSPTGQGGSYEQYF | TGTGCCAGCAGTCCCACAGGGCAGGGGGGCTCCTACGAGCAGTACTTC
TRBD1 | TRBJ2-1 | TRBV7-2 | . | CASSLEQGTYNEQFF | TGTGCCAGCAGCTTAGAACAGGGGACCTACAATGAGCAGTTCTTC
TRBD1 | TRBJ1-1 | TRBV6-1 | once | CASSEVRGPTEAFF | TGTGCCAGCAGTGAAGTTAGGGGGCCCACTGAAGCTTTCTTT
TRBD2 | TRBJ2-2 | TRBV4-3 | . | CASSPRPSGGSAGELFF | TGCGCCAGCAGCCCTCGTCCTAGCGGGGGGTCAGCCGGGGAGCTGTTTTTT
. | TRBJ2-1 | TRBV2 | . | CASSEYDREQFF | TGTGCCAGCAGTGAATACGACAGGGAGCAGTTCTTC
TRBD2 | TRBJ2-1 | TRBV12-5 | . | CASVPSGNYNEQFF | TGTGCTAGTGTTCCTAGCGGGAATTACAATGAGCAGTTCTTC
TRBD1 | TRBJ2-1 | TRBV27 | once | CASSLQGWDEQFF | TGTGCCAGCAGCCTACAGGGGTGGGATGAGCAGTTCTTC
. | TRBJ2-2 | TRBV2 | . | CASSERLENTGELFF | TGTGCCAGCAGTGAAAGGCTAGAGAACACCGGGGAGCTGTTTTTT
TRBD1 | TRBJ2-1 | TRBV19 | . | CASSVDREGSYNEQFF | TGTGCCAGTAGTGTGGACAGGGAAGGATCCTACAATGAGCAGTTCTTC
TRBD1 | TRBJ1-1 | TRBV5-1 | once | CASGDRGFMNTEAFF | TGCGCCAGTGGGGACAGGGGTTTCATGAACACTGAAGCTTTCTTT
. | TRBJ1-1 | TRBV11-3 | . | CASSQTQNTEAFF | TGTGCCAGCAGCCAGACACAGAACACTGAAGCTTTCTTT
TRBD2 | TRBJ2-2 | TRBV6-5 | . | CASRPGLAPGELFF | TGTGCCAGCAGACCGGGACTAGCGCCCGGGGAGCTGTTTTTT
TRBD2 | TRBJ2-7 | TRBV15 | . | CATSRVRGDSYEQYF | TGTGCCACCAGCAGAGTCCGGGGGGACTCCTACGAGCAGTACTTC
TRBD2 | TRBJ2-1 | TRBV5-1 | . | CASSFLAGGRYNEQFF | TGCGCCAGCAGCTTTTTAGCGGGGGGTCGGTACAATGAGCAGTTCTTC
TRBD1 | TRBJ1-2 | TRBV12-5 | . | CASGWDRDGYTF | TGTGCTAGTGGTTGGGACAGGGATGGCTACACCTTC
. | TRBJ2-5 | TRBV10-3 | . | CAISVGRGQETQYF | TGTGCCATCAGTGTGGGCAGGGGACAAGAGACCCAGTACTTC
. | TRBJ1-2 | TRBV15 | . | CATSRGETGGINYGYTF | TGTGCCACCAGCAGAGGGGAGACGGGGGGAATTAACTATGGCTACACCTTC
. | TRBJ1-6 | TRBV7-3 | . | CASSPDGGSPLHF | TGTGCCAGCAGCCCCGACGGCGGATCACCCCTCCACTTT
. | TRBJ1-2 | TRBV7-2 | . | CASNPGGLRGYTF | TGTGCCAGCAACCCGGGTGGGTTGCGGGGCTACACCTTC
TRBD1 | TRBJ2-1 | TRBV9 | . | CASSVGYGTGLNEQFF | TGTGCCAGCAGCGTAGGGTACGGGACAGGGCTGAATGAGCAGTTCTTC